These T cell receptor beta chains were read from a single sample in a study of T cells in Graves' hyperthyroidism and ophthalmopathy. TCRdb redid the calling of the multiplex PCR reads with MiXCR, one entry per CDR3 protein. The sample has about 570,000 distinct CDR3 sequences; 46% are singletons. Material: peripheral blood or thyroid tissue (not recorded which). The receptors were gathered from an adult woman with Graves' disease, either hyperthyroidism or ophthalmopathy (not recorded which). CDR3s include the opening cysteine and the closing phenylalanine or tryptophan. Fields, in order: V gene, clone size, J gene, D gene, CDR3 DNA, CDR3 protein. D genes are given only for firm matches. A row's size may be missing; if present it is once, few, many or a size class.

v_gene: TRBV7-9
abundance: many
j_gene: TRBJ1-2
d_gene: .
CDR3nt: TGTGCCAGCAGCTACCAACAGGATGGCTACACCTTC
CDR3aa: CASSYQQDGYTF

v_gene: TRBV27
abundance: .
j_gene: TRBJ1-1
d_gene: .
CDR3nt: TGTGCCAGCAGTTTAAGGGCCCCAGACACTGAAGCTTTCTTT
CDR3aa: CASSLRAPDTEAFF

v_gene: TRBV20-1
abundance: once
j_gene: TRBJ1-2
d_gene: .
CDR3nt: TGCAGTGCCAGTCGGCTTTCGGTTTATGGCTACACCTTC
CDR3aa: CSASRLSVYGYTF

v_gene: TRBV20-1
abundance: .
j_gene: TRBJ2-5
d_gene: .
CDR3nt: TGCAGTGCTAGATTGACCAGGGGGGGTGAGACCCAGTACTTC
CDR3aa: CSARLTRGGETQYF

v_gene: TRBV6-6
abundance: .
j_gene: TRBJ1-2
d_gene: .
CDR3nt: TGTGCCAGCACCAACTCGGGCTACACCTTC
CDR3aa: CASTNSGYTF

v_gene: TRBV28
abundance: many
j_gene: TRBJ1-3
d_gene: .
CDR3nt: TGTGCCAGCAGTTTAGGCCAGAGGAGAAACACCATATATTTT
CDR3aa: CASSLGQRRNTIYF

v_gene: TRBV7-3
abundance: many
j_gene: TRBJ2-2
d_gene: TRBD2
CDR3nt: TGTGCCAGCAGCTCGGGACTAGCGGGACGCGCGAACACCGGGGAGCTGTTTTTT
CDR3aa: CASSSGLAGRANTGELFF

v_gene: TRBV5-1
abundance: once
j_gene: TRBJ2-7
d_gene: TRBD2
CDR3nt: TGCGCCAGCAGCACCGGGACTAGAGAAGGGGAGCAGTACTTC
CDR3aa: CASSTGTREGEQYF

v_gene: TRBV2
abundance: .
j_gene: TRBJ2-2
d_gene: TRBD1
CDR3nt: TGTGCCAGCAGGGGACAGGCGAACACCGGGGAGCTGTTTTTT
CDR3aa: CASRGQANTGELFF

v_gene: TRBV20-1
abundance: .
j_gene: TRBJ2-5
d_gene: TRBD1
CDR3nt: TGCAGTACGACCGGGACAGAGGCCAAAGAGACCCAGTACTTC
CDR3aa: CSTTGTEAKETQYF

v_gene: TRBV20-1
abundance: many
j_gene: TRBJ2-5
d_gene: .
CDR3nt: TGCAGTGCTAGAGTTAAGCGGAAGACAGAGACCCAGTACTTC
CDR3aa: CSARVKRKTETQYF

v_gene: TRBV2
abundance: many
j_gene: TRBJ1-1
d_gene: .
CDR3nt: TGTGCCAGCAGAGGACTGCGTAACACTGAAGCTTTCTTT
CDR3aa: CASRGLRNTEAFF

v_gene: TRBV7-2
abundance: many
j_gene: TRBJ2-7
d_gene: .
CDR3nt: TGTGCCAGCAGGGGAACAGGGAGCTTCTACGAGCAGTACTTC
CDR3aa: CASRGTGSFYEQYF

v_gene: TRBV5-1
abundance: .
j_gene: TRBJ1-1
d_gene: .
CDR3nt: TGCGCCAGCAGCTTGTCTACAGGGAACTTGAACACTGAAGCTTTCTTT
CDR3aa: CASSLSTGNLNTEAFF

v_gene: TRBV7-9
abundance: .
j_gene: TRBJ2-2
d_gene: .
CDR3nt: TGTGCCAGCAGCTTGTTACAGGATGGGGGGCTGTTTTTT
CDR3aa: CASSLLQDGGLFF

v_gene: TRBV29-1
abundance: .
j_gene: TRBJ1-2
d_gene: .
CDR3nt: TGCAGCGCTAGGTCCGGCGGAAACTATGGCTACACCTTC
CDR3aa: CSARSGGNYGYTF

v_gene: TRBV5-1
abundance: many
j_gene: TRBJ1-6
d_gene: TRBD1
CDR3nt: TGCGCCAGCAGCTCCGGGACAGGGGCTAGTTCACCCCTCCACTTT
CDR3aa: CASSSGTGASSPLHF

v_gene: TRBV10-3
abundance: .
j_gene: TRBJ1-5
d_gene: .
CDR3nt: TGTGCCATCAGTGCTTTGAGGGGCCGCGTTCAGCCCCAGCATTTT
CDR3aa: CAISALRGRVQPQHF

v_gene: TRBV5-5
abundance: many
j_gene: TRBJ1-1
d_gene: .
CDR3nt: TGTGCCAGCAGCTTATGGCCGACTCTAATGAACACTGAAGCTTTCTTT
CDR3aa: CASSLWPTLMNTEAFF

v_gene: TRBV10-3
abundance: .
j_gene: TRBJ2-2
d_gene: .
CDR3nt: TGTGCCATCAGTGAGAGGGGATCCGGGGAGCTGTTTTTT
CDR3aa: CAISERGSGELFF

v_gene: TRBV7-2
abundance: .
j_gene: TRBJ1-5
d_gene: TRBD1
CDR3nt: TGTGCCAGCAGCGCACAGGGGGTCAATCAGCCCCAGCATTTT
CDR3aa: CASSAQGVNQPQHF

v_gene: TRBV29-1
abundance: .
j_gene: TRBJ1-2
d_gene: TRBD1
CDR3nt: TGCAGCTTACAGGGGAACTATGGCTACACCTTC
CDR3aa: CSLQGNYGYTF

v_gene: TRBV24-1
abundance: .
j_gene: TRBJ2-7
d_gene: .
CDR3nt: TGTGCCACCAGTGACCGGGCAGGGAAACCCTACGAGCAGTACTTC
CDR3aa: CATSDRAGKPYEQYF

v_gene: TRBV10-3
abundance: many
j_gene: TRBJ1-5
d_gene: .
CDR3nt: TGTGCCATCAGCAGGGGAAGCAATCAGCCCCAGCATTTT
CDR3aa: CAISRGSNQPQHF

v_gene: TRBV11-2
abundance: many
j_gene: TRBJ2-7
d_gene: .
CDR3nt: TGTGCCAGCAGCCCCCTGACGGGGAGATCCTACGAGCAGTACTTC
CDR3aa: CASSPLTGRSYEQYF

v_gene: TRBV5-1
abundance: many
j_gene: TRBJ1-2
d_gene: .
CDR3nt: TGCGCCAGCAGCTCCACGACAGTCCACTATGGCTACACCTTC
CDR3aa: CASSSTTVHYGYTF

v_gene: TRBV10-3
abundance: .
j_gene: TRBJ2-5
d_gene: TRBD2
CDR3nt: TGTGCCATCAGTGACAGGGAGGGTGAGACCCAGTACTTC
CDR3aa: CAISDREGETQYF

v_gene: TRBV7-8
abundance: many
j_gene: TRBJ1-5
d_gene: .
CDR3nt: TGTGCCAGCAGCTTAAGCGATGGTAGCAATCAGCCCCAGCATTTT
CDR3aa: CASSLSDGSNQPQHF

v_gene: TRBV4-2
abundance: many
j_gene: TRBJ1-2
d_gene: .
CDR3nt: TGTGCCAGCAGCCAAGGGGTCCGTGGCTACACCTTC
CDR3aa: CASSQGVRGYTF

v_gene: TRBV4-1
abundance: many
j_gene: TRBJ1-2
d_gene: .
CDR3nt: TGCGCCAGCAGCCGATTCCCTATCTCGTGGGGCGACTATGGCTACACCTTC
CDR3aa: CASSRFPISWGDYGYTF

v_gene: TRBV28
abundance: many
j_gene: TRBJ1-2
d_gene: .
CDR3nt: TGTGCCAGCAGCTATGGCTACACCTTC
CDR3aa: CASSYGYTF

v_gene: TRBV29-1
abundance: many
j_gene: TRBJ2-7
d_gene: .
CDR3nt: TGCAGCGTTGAAATGGCGCACGAGCAGTACTTC
CDR3aa: CSVEMAHEQYF

v_gene: TRBV11-2
abundance: many
j_gene: TRBJ2-5
d_gene: TRBD2
CDR3nt: TGTGCCAGCAGGGGACTATCCGCGGGGACCCAGTACTTC
CDR3aa: CASRGLSAGTQYF

v_gene: TRBV7-8
abundance: .
j_gene: TRBJ1-6
d_gene: .
CDR3nt: TGTGCCAGCAGCTCCGGCGGTTGGGACGGGAATTCACCCCTCCACTTT
CDR3aa: CASSSGGWDGNSPLHF

v_gene: TRBV15
abundance: few
j_gene: TRBJ2-3
d_gene: .
CDR3nt: TGTGCCACCAGCAGAGAAAATAGCGGCACTAGCACAGATACGCAGTATTTT
CDR3aa: CATSRENSGTSTDTQYF

v_gene: TRBV19
abundance: .
j_gene: TRBJ2-1
d_gene: TRBD2
CDR3nt: TGTGCCAGTAGCCCCTTTCGTGATAGCGGGATCAACGATGAGCAGTTCTTC
CDR3aa: CASSPFRDSGINDEQFF

v_gene: TRBV7-8
abundance: many
j_gene: TRBJ2-2
d_gene: .
CDR3nt: TGTGCCAGCAGCTTAACGCCCGTCGGGGTGCACACCGGGGAGCTGTTTTTT
CDR3aa: CASSLTPVGVHTGELFF

v_gene: TRBV7-9
abundance: many
j_gene: TRBJ2-7
d_gene: .
CDR3nt: TGTGCCAGCAGCTCCGGGGAGAAGGAGCAGTACTTC
CDR3aa: CASSSGEKEQYF

v_gene: TRBV20-1
abundance: many
j_gene: TRBJ2-5
d_gene: TRBD1
CDR3nt: TGCAGTGCTAGAGGGACGGGACAGGGTTTTACGGAGACCCAGTACTTC
CDR3aa: CSARGTGQGFTETQYF

v_gene: TRBV12-3/TRBV12-4
abundance: many
j_gene: TRBJ2-7
d_gene: TRBD2
CDR3nt: TGTGCCAGCAGTTTAGCGGGAGGGGATCCGTACTTC
CDR3aa: CASSLAGGDPYF

v_gene: TRBV2
abundance: .
j_gene: TRBJ2-6
d_gene: .
CDR3nt: TGTGCCAGCAAAGAGGGCTCTGGGGCCAACGTCCTGACTTTC
CDR3aa: CASKEGSGANVLTF

v_gene: TRBV2
abundance: .
j_gene: TRBJ1-2
d_gene: .
CDR3nt: TGTGCCAGCAGCCTGATGGGCGGGGGAGGGACGAATGGCTACACCTTC
CDR3aa: CASSLMGGGGTNGYTF

v_gene: TRBV15
abundance: .
j_gene: TRBJ2-1
d_gene: .
CDR3nt: TGTGCCACCAGCAGAGGGAGTCTCCCGCTAGTCCGGAATGAGCAGTTCTTC
CDR3aa: CATSRGSLPLVRNEQFF

v_gene: TRBV15
abundance: .
j_gene: TRBJ1-2
d_gene: TRBD1
CDR3nt: TGTGCCACCAGCAGAGATCCGGGACAGGGCACCGATGGCTACACCTTC
CDR3aa: CATSRDPGQGTDGYTF

v_gene: TRBV6-5
abundance: many
j_gene: TRBJ2-7
d_gene: TRBD1
CDR3nt: TGTGCCAGCAGTGCCGGGACAGAATCCAGTGAGCAGTACTTC
CDR3aa: CASSAGTESSEQYF

v_gene: TRBV10-2
abundance: .
j_gene: TRBJ2-5
d_gene: .
CDR3nt: TGCGCCAGCAGTGAGGGTGGGGCGTGGGAGACCCAGTACTTC
CDR3aa: CASSEGGAWETQYF

v_gene: TRBV20-1
abundance: many
j_gene: TRBJ1-1
d_gene: .
CDR3nt: TGCAGTGCTAGGGATCCCCAGGGTGCGGGTCACACTGAAGCTTTCTTT
CDR3aa: CSARDPQGAGHTEAFF

v_gene: TRBV10-3
abundance: .
j_gene: TRBJ2-5
d_gene: TRBD1
CDR3nt: TGTGCCATCAGTGGACAGGGCCACAAAGAGACCCAGTACTTC
CDR3aa: CAISGQGHKETQYF

v_gene: TRBV2
abundance: .
j_gene: TRBJ1-5
d_gene: TRBD1
CDR3nt: TGTGCCAGCACACTCGGGACAGGACCTCGCAATCAGCCCCAGCATTTT
CDR3aa: CASTLGTGPRNQPQHF

v_gene: TRBV10-3
abundance: .
j_gene: TRBJ2-5
d_gene: TRBD1
CDR3nt: TGTGCCATCACCGGGACAGAAGAGACCCAGTACTTC
CDR3aa: CAITGTEETQYF

v_gene: TRBV4-3
abundance: .
j_gene: TRBJ1-2
d_gene: .
CDR3nt: TGCGCCAGCAGCCAAGATCGCACAGGGTTTAACTATGGCTACACCTTC
CDR3aa: CASSQDRTGFNYGYTF

v_gene: TRBV7-8
abundance: .
j_gene: TRBJ2-1
d_gene: TRBD2
CDR3nt: TGTGCCAGCCACCCAAACCGGGGGGACAATGAGCAGTTCTTC
CDR3aa: CASHPNRGDNEQFF

v_gene: TRBV7-9
abundance: many
j_gene: TRBJ2-7
d_gene: .
CDR3nt: TGTGCCAGCAGCGACATATCACCGCCCGAGCAGTACTTC
CDR3aa: CASSDISPPEQYF

v_gene: TRBV7-3
abundance: few
j_gene: TRBJ2-1
d_gene: .
CDR3nt: TGTGCCAGCAGCTGGGCGGGCGGGGATGAGCAGTTCTTC
CDR3aa: CASSWAGGDEQFF

v_gene: TRBV20-1
abundance: once
j_gene: TRBJ2-7
d_gene: TRBD1
CDR3nt: TGCAGTGCCCTGGGACAGGATGACTCCTACAAGCAGTACTTC
CDR3aa: CSALGQDDSYKQYF

v_gene: TRBV9
abundance: .
j_gene: TRBJ1-1
d_gene: .
CDR3nt: TGTGCCAGCAGCGGCGCAGGGGAGGGAAACACTGAAGCTTTCTTT
CDR3aa: CASSGAGEGNTEAFF

v_gene: TRBV20-1
abundance: many
j_gene: TRBJ1-2
d_gene: .
CDR3nt: TGCAGTGCCCGGACCCCCGAGGGTGGCTACACCTTC
CDR3aa: CSARTPEGGYTF

v_gene: TRBV20-1
abundance: many
j_gene: TRBJ2-7
d_gene: .
CDR3nt: TGCAGTGCTAGACAGGCTTACGAGCAGTACTTC
CDR3aa: CSARQAYEQYF